This TCR beta chain was sequenced in a study of blood T cells in healthy people across ages (dated by TCRdb to 2015 to 2017). In the study overall: Template switching captured roughly one uniquely barcoded TCR beta cDNA molecule per two T cells in model experiments. The study measured age-related changes in TCR beta repertoire diversity using deep sequencing normalized with unique cDNA molecular identifiers. Four age groups were formed from the donors: young (average approximately 17 years), middle-aged (approximately 40), aged (62) and long-lived (about 80). Donors of different ages were randomly distributed across sequencing lanes to avoid experimental bias. For two donors (one aged 18 to 29 and one aged 80 or older), the study analyzed two additional independent replicas of 1 million unique cDNA reads from the same blood draw. Broader findings and caveats from the paper: Estimates of total diversity from one million sequenced T cells were regarded as lower bounds and underestimates. A strong correlation was found between observed TCR beta diversity and the percentage of naive T cells measured by flow cytometry. Compared with the aged group, the long-lived group had more naive CD4+ T cells, fewer expanded clones and increased TCR diversity, suggesting age selection. As age increased, observed TCR beta diversity per million T cells dropped in a roughly linear way, and a significant reduction was already evident by age 40. The CMV infection status of donors was not known, potentially confounding age-related changes in expanded clonotypes. Conclusive comparison of naive and antigen-experienced compartments was prevented by the profiling of bulk unsorted PBMCs.

There are 12 amino acids in the CDR3, from cysteine to phenylalanine inclusive. The read is trimmed to its CDR3 DNA, 36 bases read in frame from base 1. Trimming accounts for 7 bases at V and 3 bases at J, while the number of junction bases matched to no gene is 3. For CDR1 and CDR2, the germline V gene lists ENHRY and SYGVKD. The 39 donors, aged about 6 to 100 years, were systemically healthy Caucasian individuals from Russia. Each donor gave about 11 milliliters of peripheral blood, drawn into EDTA-treated Vacutainer tubes. Ficoll-Paque density-gradient centrifugation was used to isolate PBMCs, with at least 6.5 million per sample. Total RNA, at least 6 micrograms per sample, was extracted from PBMCs with Trizol reagent. Naive CD45RAhigh/CD27high T cell percentages were measured by flow cytometry on a PBMC aliquot from every donor. At least ten counts were recorded for this clonotype. Its antigen has not been determined. No base quality values were provided; no much bigger clone lies one nucleotide off.

The library was produced with 5' RACE. Reads for this sample came from an Illumina HiSeq 2500. A second PCR of about 6 to 12 cycles was run with a J-beta primer mix and a sample-barcoded 5' primer. A template-switch 5' adaptor carrying 12 random nucleotides introduced a unique molecular identifier onto each TCR beta cDNA molecule. Each sample yielded at least 3 million CDR3-containing paired-end reads. First-strand cDNA was synthesized from all RNA with the Mint cDNA synthesis kit, primed by a TRBC-specific oligonucleotide. All cDNA was treated with uracil-DNA glycosylase and then went through a first 18-cycle PCR with the universal primers M1SS and BC2_uni_R. As for the authors' bioinformatics: Normalization of each sample was performed by random selection of 1 million high-quality reads, each carrying a distinct molecular identifier. Reads sharing molecular identifiers were discarded rather than binned into consensus sequences. MiTCR, with a Q25 quality threshold and the strictest error-elimination algorithm, was used for CDR3 identification, clonotype clustering and error correction. Lower-bound total TCR beta diversity was estimated with a nonparametric unseen species model using Euler transformation. Clones were called with MiXCR by TCRdb after fastp trimmed the public reads at Q25, and only in-frame beta chains were retained. Each entry merges the rows of one CDR3 protein and shows their most common DNA and genes. Clone size and V and J calls follow TCRdb, not the original study. The sample table shows 1.5 million to 2 million distinct CDR3 sequences, and roughly 32% are seen once. The ten biggest clones cover around 10% of the sample.

This receptor was identified in a woman in her thirties in good health. The chain is encoded by TRBV10-3 joined to TRBJ2-7, with 7 bases in between that match TRBD1. The sample consisted of blood. CDR3 region: CAIMGQNYEQYF. The nucleotide sequence is given as TGTGCCATCATGGGACAGAACTACGAGCAGTACTTC.